This T cell receptor (beta chain) was identified during a study of sequential checkpoint blockade in melanoma. This sample's treatment: randomized to nivolumab then ipilimumab (arm A) or the reverse (arm B). Patients had received no earlier DNA-damaging chemotherapy. V was clipped by 4 bases and J by 1 base, with 7 bases between them. The CDR3 sequence is 13 residues long. Germline CDR1 reads SGHTA; CDR2 reads FQGNSA. The method was immunoSEQ multiplex PCR; TCRdb's version includes in-frame clones alone and lacks a portion of them. The sample consists of more than 15,000 clones, 70% of them appearing once.

Sequencing was performed on CD8+ T cells sorted from blood (inferred from file names), taken from a patient given nivolumab and ipilimumab in sequence. The sequence was collected from a human donor with melanoma. The V call is TRBV7-2, the J call TRBJ1-1; no clear D gene. CDR3 sequence reads: CASSSPQNTEAFF. The CDR3 DNA reads as TGTGCCAGCAGCTCCCCCCAGAACACTGAAGCTTTCTTT. Using reference TRBV7-2 and TRBJ1-1 for the parts outside the CDR3, the full variable domain is GAGVSQSPSNKVTEKGKDVELRCDPISGHTALYWYRQSLGQGLEFLIYFQGNSAPDKSGLPSDRFSAERTGGSVSTLTIQRTQQEDSAVYLCASSSPQNTEAFFGQGTRLTVV.